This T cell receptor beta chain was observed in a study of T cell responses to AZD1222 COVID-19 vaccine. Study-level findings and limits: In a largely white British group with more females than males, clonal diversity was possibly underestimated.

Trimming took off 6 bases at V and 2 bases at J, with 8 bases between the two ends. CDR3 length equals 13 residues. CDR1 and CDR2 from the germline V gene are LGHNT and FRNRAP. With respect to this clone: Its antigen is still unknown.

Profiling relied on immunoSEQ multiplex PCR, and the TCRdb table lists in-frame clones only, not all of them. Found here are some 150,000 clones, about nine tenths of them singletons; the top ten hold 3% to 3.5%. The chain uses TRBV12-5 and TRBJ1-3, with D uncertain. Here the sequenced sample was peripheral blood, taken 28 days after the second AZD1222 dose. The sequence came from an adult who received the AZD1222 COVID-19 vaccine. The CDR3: CASGEAPGNTIYF. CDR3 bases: TGTGCTAGTGGCGAAGCCCCTGGAAACACCATATATTTT.